The 19 T cell receptor beta chains below were found in one sample sequenced in a study of T cells after yellow fever vaccination. TCRdb analysed the 5' RACE reads with MiXCR anew, one entry per CDR3 protein. The repertoire holds some 600,000 distinct CDR3 sequences, about 17% seen once, with around 16% in the top ten. Sequenced material: PBMCs, taken 5 days after the first yellow fever vaccination. Receptor source: a man in his late teens or twenties who received the YFV17D yellow fever vaccine.

This clonotype was observed a few times. The J gene is TRBJ1-2, the V gene TRBV5-5; weak D call: TRBD1 (5 bases). Trimming removed 1 base at V and 4 bases at J, with 11 bases between. The CDR3 is made up of 14 amino acids. The V gene's germline CDR1 is SGHKS and CDR2 YYEKEE (reference sequence). The CDR3: CASSLLPGSYGYTF. The CDR3 DNA reads as TGTGCCAGCAGCTTGCTTCCAGGGAGCTATGGCTACACCTTC. The entire variable domain, with the rest obtained from reference TRBV5-5 and TRBJ1-2, is as follows: DAGVTQSPTHLIKTRGQQVTLRCSPISGHKSVSWYQQVLGQGPQFIFQYYEKEERGRGNFPDRFSARQFPNYSSELNVNALLLGDSALYLCASSLLPGSYGYTFGSGTRLTVV.

This clonotype has ten or more counts. The chain employs TRBV7-9 and TRBJ2-4; D ambiguous. The length of the CDR3 is 12 residues. Germline CDR1 SEHNR, CDR2 FQNEAQ (reference sequence). Trimming shortened V by 5 bases and J by 13 bases, and 15 bases separated the two germline ends. The CDR3 protein is CASSPSVAEQYF. CDR3 in DNA: TGTGCCAGCAGCCCGTCAGTGGCAGAACAGTACTTC.

This clonotype was seen a few times. The rearrangement links TRBV5-4 to TRBJ1-4; tentative D call: TRBD1 (6 bases). Between the trimmed V and J ends, which lost 5 bases and 5 bases, there was a span of 10 bases. The CDR3 loop spans 13 amino acids. Germline CDR1 is SGHNT and CDR2 is YYREEE (reference sequence). The CDR3: CASSQGNNEKLFF. CDR3 in DNA: TGTGCCAGCAGTCAGGGGAACAATGAAAAACTGTTTTTT.

This rearrangement joins TRBV4-1 to TRBJ1-1, with D possibly being TRBD1 (6 bases). V lost 3 bases, J lost 0 bases, and 11 bases lay in between. Germline V gene sequence: CDR1 MGHRA, CDR2 YSYEKL. The CDR3 has 15 residues. In DNA form, the CDR3 reads TGCGCCAGCAGCCAGAGGGGGGCCATGAACACTGAAGCTTTCTTT. The encoded protein is CASSQRGAMNTEAFF.

The V gene is TRBV5-1, the J gene TRBJ2-1, with 9 positions matching TRBD1. The junction had 4 bases not matched to a gene; V was cut back by 0 bases and J by 6 bases. The CDR3 loop spans 15 amino acids. The germline V gene has CDR1 SGHRS and CDR2 YFSETQ. CDR3 sequence: CASSLGLQGANEQFF. The CDR3 DNA reads as TGCGCCAGCAGCTTGGGATTACAGGGGGCCAATGAGCAGTTCTTC.

The chain couples TRBV7-2 to TRBJ1-4; a weak D match, TRBD1 (5 bases). The germline V gene encodes CDR1 SGHTA and CDR2 FQGNSA. V was shortened by 5 bases and J by 0 bases, with 10 bases between the two germline ends. The CDR3 consists of 15 residues. The CDR3 DNA reads as TGTGCCAGCAGCGCCCAGGGAGCAACTAATGAAAAACTGTTTTTT. Encoded protein: CASSAQGATNEKLFF. Full variable domain (outside the CDR3, taken from reference TRBV7-2 and TRBJ1-4): GAGVSQSPSNKVTEKGKDVELRCDPISGHTALYWYRQSLGQGLEFLIYFQGNSAPDKSGLPSDRFSAERTGGSVSTLTIQRTQQEDSAVYLCASSAQGATNEKLFFGSGTQLSVL.

This clonotype was observed a handful of times. The CDR3 spells CASSPDPASRAYEQYF. The CDR3 bases are TGCGCCAGCAGCCCGGATCCGGCTAGCAGGGCCTACGAGCAGTACTTC. The V gene is TRBV4-1, the J gene TRBJ2-7; D could derive from TRBD1 or TRBD2 (5 bases each). CDR3 length equals 16 residues. CDR1 MGHRA and CDR2 YSYEKL come from the germline V gene. Trimming removed 4 bases from V and 2 bases from J, with 18 bases in between.

The rearrangement links TRBV27 to TRBJ2-7; 7 bases map to TRBD1. This CDR3 spans 14 amino acids. From germline, CDR1 is MNHEY and CDR2 SMNVEV (reference sequence). V shed 5 bases, J shed 4 bases, and the junction held 8 bases outside the gene matches. The CDR3 region is CASSPTGTAYEQYF. The CDR3 coding sequence is TGTGCCAGCAGTCCAACCGGGACAGCGTACGAGCAGTACTTC.

The chain joins TRBV12-3 or TRBV12-4 to TRBJ1-2; no clear D. The CDR3 sequence is 12 residues long. V lost 8 bases and J lost 7, with 14 bases in between. The CDR3 reads CASGANRGGYTF. Here the CDR3 DNA reads TGTGCCAGCGGAGCTAACCGGGGTGGCTACACCTTC.

The chain carries TRBV6-1 and TRBJ2-2; D is undetermined. Germline V gene data show CDR1 as MNHNS and CDR2 as SASEGT. The CDR3 loop spans 14 amino acids. Trimming shortened V by 5 bases and J by 3 bases, and 10 bases separated the two germline ends. The CDR3 region is CASSPVWDTGELFF. CDR3 in DNA: TGTGCCAGCAGTCCGGTATGGGACACCGGGGAGCTGTTTTTT.

The table lists this clonotype with a few counts. This rearrangement joins TRBV4-3 to TRBJ2-2, with a tentative D call TRBD1 (6 bases). V was trimmed by 1 base and J by 6 bases, leaving 15 bases between them. In germline, CDR1 is LGHNA, CDR2 YSLEER. CDR3 length: 16 amino acids. Here the CDR3 reads CASSQGLLRGAGELFF. CDR3 nucleotide sequence: TGCGCCAGCAGCCAAGGACTGCTCAGGGGAGCCGGGGAGCTGTTTTTT.

The chain recombines TRBV28 with TRBJ2-3; a weak D match, TRBD1 (6 bases). The ends were cut back, 2 bases at V and 0 bases at J, with 15 bases in the middle. CDR3 length: 17 amino acids. CDR1 and CDR2 (germline): MDHEN, SYDVKM. Written as DNA, the CDR3 is TGTGCCAGCAGTTTACTGACAGGAATATCAAGCACAGATACGCAGTATTTT. Translated, it gives CASSLLTGISSTDTQYF.

Only a few counts were recorded for this clonotype. This chain uses TRBV11-2 with TRBJ2-2; 8 nucleotides line up with TRBD1. V shed 5 bases and J 3 bases; nucleotides not matched to a gene: 11. Germline V gene data show CDR1 as SGHAT and CDR2 as FQNNGV. The CDR3 covers 17 residues. The CDR3: CASSLLGQGRYTGELFF. The DNA of the CDR3 is TGTGCCAGCAGCCTTCTAGGACAGGGCCGATACACCGGGGAGCTGTTTTTT. The full variable domain, rest sourced from reference TRBV11-2 and TRBJ2-2, is EAGVAQSPRYKIIEKRQSVAFWCNPISGHATLYWYQQILGQGPKLLIQFQNNGVVDDSQLPKDRFSAERLKGVDSTLKIQPAKLEDSAVYLCASSLLGQGRYTGELFFGEGSRLTVL.

The chain employs TRBV10-3 and TRBJ2-7, with 8 bases matching TRBD1. Per germline, CDR1 ENHRY and CDR2 SYGVKD. J lost 6 bases, V lost 11 bases, and 12 bases had no gene match. The CDR3 consists of 13 residues. The CDR3 DNA sequence: TGTGCCTCCAGGGGGCCAGGCTTGGGCGAGCAGTACGTC. This codes for CASRGPGLGEQYV.

The chain combines TRBV4-3 with TRBJ1-2, with TRBD1 matching over 9 bases. Losses at the gene ends were 2 bases for V and 8 bases for J; bases not matched to a gene: 9. Per germline, CDR1 LGHNA and CDR2 YSLEER. The CDR3 has 15 amino acids. CDR3 in amino acids: CASSQYKQGAQGYTF. CDR3 DNA sequence: TGCGCCAGCAGCCAATATAAACAGGGGGCGCAGGGCTACACCTTC.

This chain connects TRBV21-1 to TRBJ1-2; the table's D call, TRBD1, has no DNA check behind it. TRBV21-1 is shown as a pseudogene. This CDR3 has 16 residues. The CDR3 region is CASISRSGQGANGYTF. As DNA, the CDR3 is TGTGCCAGCATATCCCGGTCGGGACAGGGGGCGAATGGCTACACCTTC.

This clonotype was detected only a few times. The V call is TRBV19, the J call TRBJ2-4; D call uncertain. CDR1 is LNHDA, CDR2 SQIVND, per germline (reference sequence). The CDR3 consists of 13 residues. V gave up 5 bases and J gave up 7 bases, with 12 bases separating them. The CDR3 coding sequence is TGTGCCAGTAGTTCCCAAGGGTGGAACATTCAGTACTTC. Protein: CASSSQGWNIQYF.

The rearrangement links TRBV9 to TRBJ2-5; 7 bases align to TRBD2. Per the germline V gene, CDR1 is SGDLS and CDR2 is YYNGEE. CDR3 length: 16 amino acids. The trim removed 5 bases at V and 5 bases at J, leaving 15 bases unmatched. The chain's CDR3 is CASSLSGGVRMETQYF. The CDR3 nucleotides are TGTGCCAGCAGTCTCTCGGGGGGTGTGAGGATGGAGACCCAGTACTTC.

This sequence joins TRBV20-1 and TRBJ2-7; 11 nucleotides line up with TRBD2. Germline V gene sequence: CDR1 DFQATT, CDR2 SNEGSKA (reference sequence). With V trimmed by 3 bases and J by 2 bases, 12 bases remained unmatched. The CDR3 is made up of 17 amino acids. The CDR3 reads CSARGLAVTPRTYEQYF. The CDR3 coding sequence is TGCAGTGCTAGGGGACTAGCGGTTACACCCCGAACCTACGAGCAGTACTTC.